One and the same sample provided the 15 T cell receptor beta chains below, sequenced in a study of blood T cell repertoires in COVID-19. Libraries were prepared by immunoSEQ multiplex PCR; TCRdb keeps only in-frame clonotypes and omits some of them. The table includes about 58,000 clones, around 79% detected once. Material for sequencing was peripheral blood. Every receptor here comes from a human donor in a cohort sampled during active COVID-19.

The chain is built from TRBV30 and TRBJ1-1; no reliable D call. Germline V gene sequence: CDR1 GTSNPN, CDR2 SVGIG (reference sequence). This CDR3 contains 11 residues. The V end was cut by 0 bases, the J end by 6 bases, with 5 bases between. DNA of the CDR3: TGTGCCTGGAGTGTACTATCTGAAGCTTTCTTT. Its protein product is CAWSVLSEAFF.

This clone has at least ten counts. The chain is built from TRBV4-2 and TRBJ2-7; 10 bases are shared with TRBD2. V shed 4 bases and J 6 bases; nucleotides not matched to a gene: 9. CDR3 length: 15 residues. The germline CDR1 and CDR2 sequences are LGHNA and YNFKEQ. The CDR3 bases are TGTGCCAGCAGCCCATTAGCGGGGGGCTCCACCGAGCAGTACTTC. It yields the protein CASSPLAGGSTEQYF.

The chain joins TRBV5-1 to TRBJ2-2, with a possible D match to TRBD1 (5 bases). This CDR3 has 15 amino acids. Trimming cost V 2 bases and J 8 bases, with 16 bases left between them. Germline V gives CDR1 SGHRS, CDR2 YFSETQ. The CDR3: CASSFETDSMGELFF. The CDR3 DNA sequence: TGCGCCAGCAGCTTCGAGACAGATTCGATGGGGGAGCTGTTTTTT.

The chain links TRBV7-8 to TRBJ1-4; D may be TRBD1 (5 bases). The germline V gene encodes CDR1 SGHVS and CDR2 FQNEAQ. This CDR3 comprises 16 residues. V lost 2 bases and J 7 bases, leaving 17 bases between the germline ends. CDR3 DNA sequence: TGTGCCAGCAGCTTATTAGGAGGGGCGGGCGGTGAAAAACTGTTTTTT. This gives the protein CASSLLGGAGGEKLFF.

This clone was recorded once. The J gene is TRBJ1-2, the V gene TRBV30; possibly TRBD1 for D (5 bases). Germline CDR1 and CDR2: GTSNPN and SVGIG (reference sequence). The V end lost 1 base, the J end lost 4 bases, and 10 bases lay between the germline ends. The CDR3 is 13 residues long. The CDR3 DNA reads TGTGCCTGGAGTGCGGGGGGAGGCTATGGCTACACCTTC. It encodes CAWSAGGGYGYTF.

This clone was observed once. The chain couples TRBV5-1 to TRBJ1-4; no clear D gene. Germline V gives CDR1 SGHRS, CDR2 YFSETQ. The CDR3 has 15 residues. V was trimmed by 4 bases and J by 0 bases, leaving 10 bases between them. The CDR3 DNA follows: TGCGCCAGCAGCCCCGGCGGTGCAACTAATGAAAAACTGTTTTTT. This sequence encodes CASSPGGATNEKLFF.

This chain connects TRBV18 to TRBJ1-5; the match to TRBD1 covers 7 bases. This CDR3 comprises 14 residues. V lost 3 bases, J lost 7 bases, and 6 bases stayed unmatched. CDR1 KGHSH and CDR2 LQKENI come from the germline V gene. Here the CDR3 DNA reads TGTGCCAGCTCACCGACAGGGCAAGGGCAGCCCCAGCATTTT. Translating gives CASSPTGQGQPQHF.

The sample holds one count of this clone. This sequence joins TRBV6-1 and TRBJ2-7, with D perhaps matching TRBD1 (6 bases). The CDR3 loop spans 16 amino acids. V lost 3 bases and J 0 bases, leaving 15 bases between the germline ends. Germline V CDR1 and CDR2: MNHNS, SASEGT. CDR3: CASSEESGASSYEQYF. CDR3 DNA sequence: TGTGCCAGCAGTGAGGAGTCAGGGGCTAGCTCCTACGAGCAGTACTTC.

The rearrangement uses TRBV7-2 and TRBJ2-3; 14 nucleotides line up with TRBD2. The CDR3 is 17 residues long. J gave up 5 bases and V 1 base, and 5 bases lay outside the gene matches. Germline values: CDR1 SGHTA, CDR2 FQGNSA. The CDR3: CASSLGLAGGPGDTQYF. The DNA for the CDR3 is TGTGCCAGCAGCTTAGGACTAGCGGGGGGGCCCGGAGATACGCAGTATTTT.

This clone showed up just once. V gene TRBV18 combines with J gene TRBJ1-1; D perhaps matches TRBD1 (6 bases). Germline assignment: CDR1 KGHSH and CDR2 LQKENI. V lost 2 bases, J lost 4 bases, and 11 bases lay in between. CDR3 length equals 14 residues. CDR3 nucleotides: TGTGCCAGCTCACCAGCAGGGGTGATCACTGAAGCTTTCTTT. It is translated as CASSPAGVITEAFF.

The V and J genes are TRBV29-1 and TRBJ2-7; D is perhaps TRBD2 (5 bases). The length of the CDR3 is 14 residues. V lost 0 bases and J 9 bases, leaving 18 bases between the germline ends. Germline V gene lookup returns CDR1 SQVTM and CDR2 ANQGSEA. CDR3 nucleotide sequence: TGCAGCGTTGAAGACCGGGGTCAACAAAAGGGGCAGTACTTC. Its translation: CSVEDRGQQKGQYF.

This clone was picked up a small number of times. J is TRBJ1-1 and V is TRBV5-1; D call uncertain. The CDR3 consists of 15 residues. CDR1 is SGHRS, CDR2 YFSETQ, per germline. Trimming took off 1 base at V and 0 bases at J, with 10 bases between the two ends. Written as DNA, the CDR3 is TGCGCCAGCAGCTTGTTTTACAGTTTGAACACTGAAGCTTTCTTT. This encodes CASSLFYSLNTEAFF. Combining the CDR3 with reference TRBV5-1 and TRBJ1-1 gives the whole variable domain KAGVTQTPRYLIKTRGQQVTLSCSPISGHRSVSWYQQTPGQGLQFLFEYFSETQRNKGNFPGRFSGRQFSNSRSEMNVSTLELGDSALYLCASSLFYSLNTEAFFGQGTRLTVV.

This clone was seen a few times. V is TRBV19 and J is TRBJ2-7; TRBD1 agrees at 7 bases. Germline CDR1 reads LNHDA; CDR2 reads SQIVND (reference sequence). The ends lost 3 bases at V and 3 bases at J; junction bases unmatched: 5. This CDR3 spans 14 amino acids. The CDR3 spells CASSISRQGYEQYF. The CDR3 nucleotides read TGTGCCAGTAGTATCTCGAGACAGGGCTACGAGCAGTACTTC.

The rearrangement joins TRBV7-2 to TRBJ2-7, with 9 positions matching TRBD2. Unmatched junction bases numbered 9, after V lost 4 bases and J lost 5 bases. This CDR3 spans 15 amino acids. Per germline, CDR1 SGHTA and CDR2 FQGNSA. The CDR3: CASSWIELAGDEQYF. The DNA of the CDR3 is TGTGCCAGCAGCTGGATAGAACTAGCGGGTGACGAGCAGTACTTC. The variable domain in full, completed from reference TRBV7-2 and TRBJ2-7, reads GAGVSQSPSNKVTEKGKDVELRCDPISGHTALYWYRQSLGQGLEFLIYFQGNSAPDKSGLPSDRFSAERTGGSVSTLTIQRTQQEDSAVYLCASSWIELAGDEQYFGPGTRLTVT.

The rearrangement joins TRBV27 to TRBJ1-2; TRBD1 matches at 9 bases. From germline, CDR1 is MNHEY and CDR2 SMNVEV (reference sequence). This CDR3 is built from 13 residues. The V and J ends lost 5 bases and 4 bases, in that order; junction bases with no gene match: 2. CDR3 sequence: CASSGQGSYGYTF. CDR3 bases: TGTGCCAGCAGTGGACAGGGGTCCTATGGCTACACCTTC.